The present TCR beta chain was sequenced within a study of glioma-infiltrating T cells. The study's findings and limits: Above-expected tissue-blood divergence occurred in all gliomas, most in low-grade ones. Only very few CDR3 sequences appeared in both tissue and blood.

This clonotype was seen a handful of times. Antigen unknown. Using RNA template, CDR3s of TCR alpha and beta were amplified with iRepertoire arm-PCR. TCRdb independently ran MiXCR on the multiplex PCR reads; one entry per CDR3 protein. The sample has 150,000 to 200,000 distinct CDR3 sequences; around 42% are singletons. The CDR3 has 16 residues. Trimming at V came to 2 bases and at J to 4 bases, leaving 5 bases not matched to a gene. CDR1 is SGHVS, CDR2 FQNEAQ, per germline. V gene TRBV7-8 combines with J gene TRBJ2-7; TRBD2 matches at 13 bases. This receptor was identified in a human donor with low-grade glioma or glioblastoma, undergoing nonglioma brain surgery, or in good health (not recorded which). Sequencing used glioma tissue, nonneoplastic brain tissue, or PBMCs (not recorded which). The CDR3 loop is CASSLRLAGGRYEQYF. CDR3 DNA sequence: TGTGCCAGCAGCTTAAGACTAGCGGGAGGACGTTACGAGCAGTACTTC.